This T cell receptor beta chain was captured in a study of blood T cells in healthy people across ages. This clonotype was picked up a small number of times. Whenever a sample was processed, at least 6 million PBMCs were isolated. V was clipped by 5 bases and J by 12 bases, with 11 bases between them. This CDR3 spans 11 amino acids. Germline CDR1 and CDR2: SGHTA and FQGNSA. A second PCR, run for about 7 to 11 cycles, used a sample-barcoded 5' primer plus a J-beta primer mix. TCRdb ran MiXCR on the 5' RACE reads and lists one entry per CDR3 protein. The data hold over 1.5 million distinct CDR3 sequences, with around half observed a single time.

This chain uses TRBV7-2 with TRBJ2-1; no reliable D call. The sample taken for sequencing was blood. This sequence originates from a woman between 40 and 50 years old in good health. This chain's CDR3 is CASSPPPGQFF. As DNA, the CDR3 is TGTGCCAGCAGCCCCCCCCCGGGGCAGTTCTTC.